This record covers a single T cell receptor beta chain. Original analysis: For nucleated cells, counts were estimated from reference gene primer amplification. Repertoires were generated with immunoSEQ multiplex PCR, while TCRdb's copy carries only in-frame clones and drops some. From that table come the V and J calls and clone size; the DNA was used to work out D and trimming. The sample has roughly 280,000 clones, roughly 86% seen once. This sample stems from a study of blood T cell repertoires in COVID-19. For the study at large: Acute-phase and convalescent COVID-19 samples originated in the United States, Italy and Spain. Sample material is recorded as cDNA or gDNA derived from T cells, B-cell-depleted T cells, or PBMCs.

V gave up 3 bases and J gave up 4 bases; unmatched junction bases: 7. Germline loops: CDR1 LGHDT, CDR2 YNNKEL (reference sequence). This CDR3 spans 16 amino acids. This TCR was recovered from a man aged 35-49 years with active or convalescent COVID-19. The sequenced sample was peripheral blood. The chain links TRBV3-1 (or the pseudogene TRBV3-2) to TRBJ2-7; 12 positions agree with TRBD2. CDR3 in amino acids: CASSQVTSGSPYEQYF. For the CDR3, the DNA is TGTGCCAGCAGCCAGGTGACTAGCGGGAGTCCGTACGAGCAGTACTTC.